Below, one T cell receptor (beta chain) is given with its context. Its target is not known. This sample was included in a study of blood T cells in healthy people across ages. V lost 3 bases, J lost 0 bases, and 15 bases lay in between. This CDR3 contains 16 residues. Germline V gene sequence: CDR1 DFQATT, CDR2 SNEGSKA (reference sequence). PCR was performed a second time for 7 to 11 cycles using a sample-barcoded 5' primer and a J-beta primer mix. TCRdb recomputed calls from the 5' RACE reads with MiXCR, one row per CDR3 protein. The sample yields under 1,100,000 distinct CDR3 sequences, about 23% seen once. General study findings and limits: Samples with more naive T cells showed higher observed beta diversity. Because donor CMV status was unknown, expanded clonotype changes were possibly confounded.

Another study also made use of these data, one on T cells of mothers and their children. That paper adds: In each mother, TCR beta CDR3 reads exceeded 8.5 million; in each child, they numbered several million. Related pairs of mothers and children showed slightly higher, non-significant overlap versus unrelated pairs.

The TCR sequence derives from a girl aged 2 to 10 in good health. This chain uses TRBV20-1 with TRBJ2-1; no definite D call. The sequenced material came from blood. The CDR3 is CSASSLATSSYNEQFF. Written as DNA, the CDR3 is TGCAGTGCTAGCTCCTTGGCTACGAGCTCCTACAATGAGCAGTTCTTC.